The present TCR beta chain was sequenced within a study of blood T cell repertoires in COVID-19. The method was immunoSEQ multiplex PCR; TCRdb's version includes in-frame clones alone and lacks a portion of them. The sample includes 150,000 or so clones, around 87% of them seen just once. This clonotype was sampled from a man younger than 35 with acute or convalescent COVID-19. The specimen was peripheral blood.

CDR3 bases: TGCAGCGTTGGAGGACAAGAGACCCAGTACTTC. Translation: CSVGGQETQYF. The gene calls are TRBV29-1 and TRBJ2-5; the D is unclear. Germline loops: CDR1 SQVTM, CDR2 ANQGSEA. V lost 4 bases and J 2 bases, leaving 5 bases between the germline ends. This CDR3 has 11 amino acids.